This T cell receptor (beta chain) was identified during a study of T cell responses to AZD1222 COVID-19 vaccine. The repertoire was sequenced with immunoSEQ multiplex PCR; TCRdb's copy has only in-frame clones and lacks some. The sample includes 150,000 to 200,000 clones, roughly nine tenths of them seen just once. Comments on this clone: The target antigen is unknown.

The CDR3 runs to 15 residues. From germline, CDR1 is ENHRY and CDR2 SYGVKD. Trimming shortened V by 6 bases and J by 2 bases, and 14 bases separated the two germline ends. Notes on the study in general: Mostly white British, mostly female donors; authors suggested clonal diversity may be underestimated. Nearly half of unique spike-specific TCRs reportedly avoided B.1.351 and B.1.1.7 mutated regions. With dominance at 160-218 and 743-854, vaccine-associated CD4 TCRs spanned spike.

This clonotype was sampled from an adult in good health. The chain is built from TRBV10-3 and TRBJ2-1; maybe TRBD2 (7 bases). The input for sequencing was peripheral blood, taken on day 0 of MenACWY control vaccination. The CDR3 sequence: CAIRAEGGAYNEQFF. In DNA, the CDR3 is TGTGCCATCAGGGCGGAGGGGGGGGCCTACAATGAGCAGTTCTTC.